The 27 T cell receptor beta chains presented below share a single source sample, sequenced in a study of blood T cell repertoires in COVID-19. Profiled with immunoSEQ multiplex PCR; TCRdb holds only in-frame clones, not every one. The profile shows roughly 150,000 clones, approximately 91% of them singletons. Specimen: peripheral blood. These TCRs come from a man younger than 35 with COVID-19, enrolled during active disease.

V usage is TRBV19 and J usage is TRBJ1-2; 9 nucleotides line up with TRBD1. Trimming removed 5 bases from V and 6 bases from J; junction bases left unmatched: 10. CDR3 length: 15 residues. Germline V CDR1 and CDR2: LNHDA, SQIVND (reference sequence). CDR3 nucleotide sequence: TGTGCCAGTAGTTCTAACCGGGACAGGGTGAATGGCTACACCTTC. Its translation: CASSSNRDRVNGYTF.

This sequence joins TRBV6-2 or TRBV6-3 and TRBJ2-6; 7 bases are a match to TRBD1. Germline CDR1 and CDR2: MNHEY and SVGEGT. Trimming at V came to 5 bases and at J to 4 bases, leaving 5 bases not matched to a gene. The CDR3 has 15 amino acids. The CDR3: CASSPQGKGANVLTF. The CDR3 DNA reads TGTGCCAGCAGTCCACAGGGGAAGGGGGCCAACGTCCTGACTTTC.

The rearrangement links TRBV28 to TRBJ1-2; 8 bases map to TRBD1. This CDR3 has 14 amino acids. V lost 4 bases, J lost 11 bases, and 12 bases stayed unmatched. CDR1 MDHEN and CDR2 SYDVKM come from the germline V gene. CDR3 loop: CASSSQLLRGRYTF. The CDR3 DNA sequence: TGTGCCAGCAGTTCGCAATTGCTCAGGGGGCGATACACCTTC.

The chain carries TRBV13 and TRBJ2-2; D uncertain. CDR1 and CDR2 from the germline V gene are PRHDT and FYEKMQ (reference sequence). The CDR3 covers 16 residues. The V and J ends lost 5 bases and 1 base respectively, with 14 bases between them. The CDR3 region has the DNA TGTGCCAGCAGCCCACTTGGGCCCTTGAACACCGGGGAGCTGTTTTTT. Protein sequence: CASSPLGPLNTGELFF.

The chain links TRBV19 to TRBJ2-2; TRBD1 matches at 12 bases. V gave up 7 bases and J gave up 6 bases; unmatched junction bases: 3. This CDR3 contains 14 residues. Germline CDR1 LNHDA, CDR2 SQIVND (reference sequence). The CDR3 protein is CASTGTGGPGELFF. As DNA, the CDR3 is TGTGCCAGTACCGGGACAGGGGGCCCCGGGGAGCTGTTTTTT.

The chain employs TRBV6-5 and TRBJ1-1; D gene unclear. CDR3 length: 15 residues. CDR1 is MNHEY and CDR2 is SVGAGI in the germline V gene. Trimming left V 8 bases short and J 4 bases short, with 20 bases between. This chain's CDR3 is CASEVHSGGGTEAFF. CDR3 DNA sequence: TGTGCCAGCGAGGTTCATTCGGGTGGAGGCACTGAAGCTTTCTTT.

The chain has TRBV27 and TRBJ1-6, with TRBD1 matching 7 bases. In germline, CDR1 is MNHEY, CDR2 SMNVEV (reference sequence). This CDR3 comprises 15 residues. The ends lost 5 bases at V and 6 bases at J; junction bases unmatched: 7. CDR3 amino acids: CASSPRGRSNSPLHF. The CDR3 DNA is TGTGCCAGCAGTCCGAGGGGGCGGAGTAATTCACCCCTCCACTTT.

The chain couples TRBV4-1 to TRBJ2-1; 15 nucleotides agree with TRBD2. V was clipped by 5 bases and J by 10 bases; unmatched bases: 6. CDR3 length equals 15 residues. Germline V gene data show CDR1 as MGHRA and CDR2 as YSYEKL. CDR3 DNA: TGCGCCAGCAGCGGGACTAGCGGGAGGCCCTCCGAGCAGTTCTTC. Its protein is CASSGTSGRPSEQFF.

The chain combines TRBV29-1 with TRBJ1-2, with TRBD1 as a possible D gene (6 bases). Germline assignment: CDR1 SQVTM and CDR2 ANQGSEA. This CDR3 has 13 residues. V dropped 7 bases and J dropped 7 bases, with 19 bases sitting between them. CDR3 coding DNA: TGCAGCGCCGAAGTGGCACAGGGAGTTGGCTACACCTTC. Translated: CSAEVAQGVGYTF.

The chain recombines TRBV28 with TRBJ2-7; the match to TRBD1 covers 11 bases. The germline V gene encodes CDR1 MDHEN and CDR2 SYDVKM. V trimming: 6 bases; J trimming: 2 bases; junction bases outside the gene matches: 6. The CDR3 loop spans 15 amino acids. The CDR3: CASRRDRGYTYEQYF. CDR3 DNA: TGTGCCAGCAGACGGGACAGGGGGTACACCTACGAGCAGTACTTC. The full variable domain, with the rest looked up from reference TRBV28 and TRBJ2-7, is DVKVTQSSRYLVKRTGEKVFLECVQDMDHENMFWYRQDPGLGLRLIYFSYDVKMKEKGDIPEGYSVSREKKERFSLILESASTNQTSMYLCASRRDRGYTYEQYFGPGTRLTVT.

Remarks on this clone: The sample contains more than one DNA sequence encoding this CDR3. This rearrangement joins TRBV28 to TRBJ2-7; no clear D gene. CDR1 MDHEN and CDR2 SYDVKM come from the germline V gene. This CDR3 is built from 11 residues. V was pared by 3 bases and J by 3 bases, with 3 bases between. The CDR3 DNA sequence: TGTGCCAGCAGTTTCAGCTACGAGCAGTACTTC. Its protein product is CASSFSYEQYF. The full variable domain, rest sourced from reference TRBV28 and TRBJ2-7, is DVKVTQSSRYLVKRTGEKVFLECVQDMDHENMFWYRQDPGLGLRLIYFSYDVKMKEKGDIPEGYSVSREKKERFSLILESASTNQTSMYLCASSFSYEQYFGPGTRLTVT.

This rearrangement joins TRBV29-1 to TRBJ2-7, with 7 bases lining up with TRBD2. Germline trimming cut 5 bases from V and 0 bases from J; bases unmatched to any gene: 4. The CDR3 totals 13 residues. Germline-derived CDR1 and CDR2 are SQVTM and ANQGSEA. The CDR3 DNA reads TGCAGCGTTACGCTAGCGGCCTCCTACGAGCAGTACTTC. This gives the protein CSVTLAASYEQYF.

The chain recombines TRBV3-1 (or the pseudogene TRBV3-2) with TRBJ2-2; D ambiguous. The CDR3 is 13 residues long. CDR1 and CDR2 from the germline V gene are LGHDT and YNNKEL (reference sequence). The V end lost 1 base, the J end lost 4 bases, and 4 bases lay between the germline ends. Written as DNA, the CDR3 is TGTGCCAGCAGCCAAGCCAGCACCGGGGAGCTGTTTTTT. Amino acid sequence: CASSQASTGELFF.

CDR3 residues: CASSSFGTDYQPQHF. As DNA, the CDR3 is TGTGCCAGCAGCTCCTTCGGGACAGACTATCAGCCCCAGCATTTT. The chain carries TRBV6-6 and TRBJ1-5; 7 bases line up with TRBD1. Trimming at V came to 6 bases and at J to 5 bases, leaving 10 bases not matched to a gene. Germline V CDR1 and CDR2: MNHNY, SVGAGI (reference sequence). The CDR3 is 15 residues long.

This clone occurred a few times. The rearrangement links TRBV30 to TRBJ2-7, with 8 bases identical to TRBD2. The junction had 3 bases not matched to a gene; V was cut back by 5 bases and J by 0 bases. The CDR3 extends over 13 amino acids. Germline V gene lookup returns CDR1 GTSNPN and CDR2 SVGIG (reference sequence). The CDR3 nucleotides read TGTGCCTGGGAGAGCGGGAGCTCCTACGAGCAGTACTTC. It yields the protein CAWESGSSYEQYF.

The chain uses TRBV7-9 and TRBJ2-3; tentatively, D is TRBD2 (5 bases). Trimming pared 0 bases from V and 6 bases from J, leaving 10 bases between. The CDR3 totals 14 residues. Germline values: CDR1 SEHNR, CDR2 FQNEAQ (reference sequence). This CDR3 is CASSLAGVPDTQYF. CDR3 DNA: TGTGCCAGCAGCTTAGCGGGAGTACCCGATACGCAGTATTTT.

This chain joins TRBV12-3 or TRBV12-4 and TRBJ2-5; TRBD1 agrees at 8 bases. The CDR3 has 13 residues. Trimming took 7 bases from V and 4 from J; bases not matched to a gene: 5. The CDR3 bases are TGTGCCAGCATCCGGACAGGGCGAGAGACCCAGTACTTC. Translation gives CASIRTGRETQYF.

This clone came up once. The chain links TRBV19 to TRBJ2-2; a weak D match, TRBD1 (5 bases). The germline CDR1 and CDR2 sequences are LNHDA and SQIVND (reference sequence). This CDR3 region has 14 residues. V gave up 3 bases and J gave up 4 bases, with 9 bases separating them. The CDR3 DNA follows: TGTGCCAGTAGTATGGGGCCTGGCACCGGGGAGCTGTTTTTT. The encoded protein is CASSMGPGTGELFF.

The chain carries TRBV25-1 and TRBJ1-5; D is unresolved. Germline V gene lookup returns CDR1 MGHDK and CDR2 SYGVNS. This CDR3 spans 14 amino acids. Trimming took off 4 bases at V and 0 bases at J, with 7 bases between the two ends. CDR3 sequence: CASSVAVSNQPQHF. The CDR3, as DNA: TGTGCCAGCAGTGTGGCGGTTAGCAATCAGCCCCAGCATTTT.

This clone appeared once. J is TRBJ2-7 and V is TRBV2; TRBD1 might be the D (5 bases). The CDR3 extends over 15 amino acids. Germline V gene lookup returns CDR1 SNHLY and CDR2 FYNNEI. Trimming removed 6 bases from V and 2 bases from J, with 17 bases in between. The CDR3 DNA follows: TGTGCCAGCAGACTCCGCCAGGGTACTCCCTACGAGCAGTACTTC. This encodes CASRLRQGTPYEQYF.

The chain joins TRBV6-5 to TRBJ2-7; TRBD2 matches at 10 bases. V shed 8 bases and J 7 bases; nucleotides not matched to a gene: 5. CDR3 length: 12 residues. Germline CDR1 MNHEY, CDR2 SVGAGI. The CDR3 nucleotides are TGTGCCAGCCTAGCGGGAGTGGGGGAGCAGTACTTC. It codes for CASLAGVGEQYF.

This chain uses TRBV7-8 with TRBJ2-7; 12 positions agree with TRBD1. The ends lost 2 bases at V and 6 bases at J; junction bases unmatched: 14. The CDR3 extends over 18 amino acids. From germline, CDR1 is SGHVS and CDR2 FQNEAQ. DNA for the CDR3: TGTGCCAGCAGCTTATTTGGTTTTAGGGGACAGGGGGCGGGCGAGCAGTACTTC. Translating it yields CASSLFGFRGQGAGEQYF.

There are a few counts of this clone. The CDR3 DNA reads TGTGCCAGCAGCGCCCAGGGAAACACCATATATTTT. This sequence encodes CASSAQGNTIYF. The chain combines TRBV9 with TRBJ1-3, with D hard to call. V was shortened by 3 bases and J by 4 bases, with 5 bases between the two germline ends. This CDR3 region has 12 residues. Germline CDR1 reads SGDLS; CDR2 reads YYNGEE.

The chain uses TRBV25-1 and TRBJ1-2; 8 bases align to TRBD1. Germline V gene data show CDR1 as MGHDK and CDR2 as SYGVNS. After removal of 8 bases from V and 6 bases from J, the junction contained 2 bases not matched to a gene. CDR3 length: 11 amino acids. CDR3 region: CASSGGDGYTF. The CDR3, as DNA: TGTGCCAGCTCAGGGGGCGATGGCTACACCTTC.

This sequence joins TRBV13 and TRBJ1-1; perhaps TRBD1 as D (6 bases). With 3 bases removed from V and 0 bases from J, the gap between germline ends came to 20 bases. The CDR3 is 18 residues long. Looked up from germline, CDR1 is PRHDT and CDR2 is FYEKMQ (reference sequence). DNA of the CDR3: TGTGCCAGCAGCTTTACAGGGTCCTACGGCCTAATGAACACTGAAGCTTTCTTT. It specifies CASSFTGSYGLMNTEAFF.

The V gene is TRBV18, the J gene TRBJ1-1; TRBD1 might be the D (5 bases). V lost 2 bases and J 1 base, leaving 5 bases between the germline ends. In germline, CDR1 is KGHSH, CDR2 LQKENI. There are 13 residues in the CDR3. The DNA of the CDR3 is TGTGCCAGCTCACCAACAGGGAACACTGAAGCTTTCTTT. It is translated as CASSPTGNTEAFF.

A single count supports this clone. The V gene is TRBV6-2 or TRBV6-3, the J gene TRBJ2-7; 7 bases match TRBD2. CDR3 size: 15 residues. V gave up 0 bases and J gave up 1 base; unmatched junction bases: 3. Per the germline V gene, CDR1 is MNHEY and CDR2 is SVGEGT. The CDR3 region is CASSYSRTRSYEQYF. For the CDR3, the DNA is TGTGCCAGCAGTTACTCACGGACTAGATCCTACGAGCAGTACTTC.